A single sample is the source of the 18 T cell receptor beta chains below, sequenced in a study of blood T cells in healthy people across ages. Combining a sample-barcoded 5' primer with a J-beta primer mix, a second PCR ran for 7 to 11 cycles. TCRdb processed the 5' RACE reads anew with MiXCR; each CDR3 protein has one entry. The sample shows roughly 700,000 distinct CDR3 sequences, over 45% of them seen only once. The sequencing sample was made of blood. These TCRs come from a woman aged 55-70 years in good health.

Concerning this clonotype: The junction does not match germline at one end; this may be a read error. For the CDR3, the DNA is TGTGCCAGCAGCGTAGGGGCTAGCGGCTTCACAGACACGCAGTATTTT. It encodes CASSVGASGFTDTQYF. This sequence joins TRBV9 and TRBJ2-3; 7 bases align to TRBD2. CDR3 length: 16 residues. Germline lookup yields CDR1 SGDLS and CDR2 YYNGEE.

This clonotype has only a few counts. J is TRBJ2-7 and V is TRBV10-3, with 8 bases aligning to TRBD2. CDR1 ENHRY and CDR2 SYGVKD come from the germline V gene. The J segment lost 5 bases and the V segment lost 6 bases, leaving 9 bases of the junction unmatched. The CDR3 is 14 residues long. The CDR3 is CAISLSSGNHEQYF. The CDR3 coding sequence is TGTGCCATCAGCCTGAGTAGCGGGAACCACGAGCAGTACTTC.

The genes are TRBV10-3 and TRBJ2-7, with TRBD1 matching 9 bases. TRBJ2-5 explains the end of the DNA better; the J call may be wrong. The germline V gene encodes CDR1 ENHRY and CDR2 SYGVKD. This CDR3 has 14 amino acids. This CDR3 is CAISERTGEETQYF. In DNA form, the CDR3 reads TGTGCCATCAGTGAACGGACAGGGGAAGAGACCCAGTACTTC.

For the CDR3, the DNA is TGCAGTGCTAGGGGCAGGGTCAACTATGGCTACACCTTC. Translating gives CSARGRVNYGYTF. This chain links TRBV20-1 with TRBJ1-2, with a weak D call TRBD1 (5 bases). Germline-derived CDR1 and CDR2 are DFQATT and SNEGSKA (reference sequence). Trimming stripped 3 bases from V and 2 bases from J, with 10 bases between. The CDR3 length is 13 residues.

The CDR3 loop reads CASGSIAGRQFF. The CDR3 DNA reads TGTGCTAGTGGGTCTATAGCGGGGCGGCAGTTCTTC. The chain employs TRBV12-5 and TRBJ2-1; 8 nucleotides align to TRBD2. Germline trimming cut 6 bases from V and 12 bases from J; bases unmatched to any gene: 7. The CDR3 sequence is 12 residues long. Germline V gene lookup returns CDR1 LGHNT and CDR2 FRNRAP.

The chain joins TRBV20-1 to TRBJ2-7, with 8 bases aligning to TRBD1. Looked up from germline, CDR1 is DFQATT and CDR2 is SNEGSKA (reference sequence). The junction had 7 bases not matched to a gene; V was cut back by 6 bases and J by 3 bases. The CDR3 contains 13 residues. CDR3 sequence reads: CSAPGGQDYEQYF. For the CDR3, the DNA is TGCAGTGCGCCAGGGGGACAGGACTACGAGCAGTACTTC.

The rearrangement links TRBV20-1 to TRBJ2-7; D uncertain. This CDR3 has 12 residues. The germline V and J ends were trimmed by 3 bases and 7 bases, with 13 bases remaining between them. Germline CDR1 DFQATT, CDR2 SNEGSKA (reference sequence). The CDR3, as DNA: TGCAGTGCTAGGATCTCTGGGGATGAGCAGTACTTC. It encodes CSARISGDEQYF.

The chain combines TRBV10-3 with TRBJ2-4; no clear D gene. The germline V gene encodes CDR1 ENHRY and CDR2 SYGVKD. V was trimmed by 10 bases and J by 5 bases, leaving 12 bases between them. This CDR3 is 12 amino acids long. The DNA of the CDR3 is TGTGCCACCCGAAGAGAGGAAAACATTCAGTACTTC. Protein product: CATRREENIQYF.

A few counts support this clonotype. The rearrangement joins TRBV20-1 to TRBJ2-3; D gene ambiguous. This CDR3 has 13 residues. The V end lost 7 bases, the J end lost 5 bases, and 16 bases lay between the germline ends. CDR1 is DFQATT, CDR2 SNEGSKA, per germline (reference sequence). CDR3 loop: CSVRGSAIDTQYF. In nucleotides, the CDR3 is TGCAGTGTCAGAGGATCGGCTATAGATACGCAGTATTTT.

This chain uses TRBV5-1 with TRBJ2-5; maybe TRBD2 (6 bases). This CDR3 region has 15 residues. Germline V gives CDR1 SGHRS, CDR2 YFSETQ. Trimming stripped 0 bases from V and 11 bases from J, with 20 bases between. For the CDR3, the DNA is TGCGCCAGCAGCTTGGTCCCGGCGGGAAACAATGAGCAGTACTTC. It codes for CASSLVPAGNNEQYF.

Concerning this clonotype: One end of the junction does not line up with germline, which may come from a read error. The chain joins TRBV6-1 to TRBJ1-1, with D uncertain. The germline V gene has CDR1 MNHNS and CDR2 SASEGT. There are 13 residues in the CDR3. CDR3 nucleotides: TGTGCCAGCAGGGAAGGCCGGAACACTGAAGCTTTCTTT. This translates into CASREGRNTEAFF.

This chain connects TRBV11-2 to TRBJ2-5, with a tentative D call TRBD2 (5 bases). V lost 6 bases and J lost 13, with 18 bases in between. The germline V gene has CDR1 SGHAT and CDR2 FQNNGV. This CDR3 has 12 residues. Here the CDR3 reads CASSSGLASRYF. The CDR3 DNA is TGTGCCAGCAGTTCCGGACTCGCCTCCCGGTACTTC. Variable domain in full (rest from reference TRBV11-2 and TRBJ2-5): EAGVAQSPRYKIIEKRQSVAFWCNPISGHATLYWYQQILGQGPKLLIQFQNNGVVDDSQLPKDRFSAERLKGVDSTLKIQPAKLEDSAVYLCASSSGLASRYFGPGTRLLVL.

The chain is built from TRBV14 and TRBJ2-4; 9 nucleotides align to TRBD1. Near its end, the DNA agrees better with TRBJ2-7, so the J call may be wrong. The V gene's germline CDR1 is SGHDN and CDR2 FVKESK. The CDR3 contains 14 residues. CDR3 in amino acids: CASSQSGTGYEQYF. The CDR3 nucleotides read TGTGCCAGCAGCCAGTCAGGGACAGGGTACGAGCAGTACTTC.

This rearrangement joins TRBV20-1 to TRBJ2-1; D uncertain. This CDR3 has 16 amino acids. Looked up from germline, CDR1 is DFQATT and CDR2 is SNEGSKA (reference sequence). Trimming left V 3 bases short and J 0 bases short, with 15 bases between. CDR3 loop: CSASPIQQRSYNEQFF. CDR3 nucleotide sequence: TGCAGTGCTAGCCCCATCCAGCAACGCTCCTACAATGAGCAGTTCTTC.

This clonotype was observed many times. The genes are TRBV7-2 and TRBJ2-3; unclear D gene. V gave up 3 bases and J gave up 4 bases, with 5 bases separating them. Germline CDR1 reads SGHTA; CDR2 reads FQGNSA. The CDR3 extends over 12 amino acids. The chain's CDR3 is CASSFGPDTQYF. CDR3 sequence (DNA): TGTGCCAGCAGCTTTGGGCCAGATACGCAGTATTTT.

There are a few counts of this clonotype. V gene TRBV28 combines with J gene TRBJ1-6; perhaps TRBD1 as D (5 bases). With 6 bases removed from V and 9 bases from J, the gap between germline ends came to 15 bases. The CDR3 loop spans 14 amino acids. CDR1 is MDHEN and CDR2 is SYDVKM in the germline V gene. As DNA, the CDR3 is TGTGCCAGCAGGGACGGGACCCAATTTTCACCCCTCCACTTT. It codes for CASRDGTQFSPLHF.

The chain has TRBV7-2 and TRBJ2-4; 13 positions match TRBD2. TRBJ2-7 explains the end of the DNA better; the J call may be wrong. The CDR3 loop spans 16 amino acids. CDR1 is SGHTA, CDR2 FQGNSA, per germline. CDR3: CASSPQTSGRTYEQYF. As DNA, the CDR3 is TGTGCCAGCAGCCCTCAGACTAGCGGGAGGACCTACGAGCAGTACTTC.

The chain joins TRBV20-1 to TRBJ1-2; D is unclear. Trimming stripped 3 bases from V and 5 bases from J, with 7 bases between. CDR1 is DFQATT, CDR2 SNEGSKA, per germline (reference sequence). The CDR3 length is 11 residues. The CDR3 sequence is CSASDKYGYTF. The CDR3 coding sequence is TGCAGTGCTAGCGATAAATATGGCTACACCTTC.